This TCR beta chain is from a study of CD4 T cells in relation to SARS-CoV-2 and coronaviruses. Details on this clone: Its antigen is currently unknown.

The unexposed donors gave CD4+ T cells in 2011-2018, prior to COVID-19. After more than eight days of culture, CD4+ T cells were isolated. Measured with immunoSEQ multiplex PCR; TCRdb has only the in-frame clones, and not every one. The sample holds 15,000 to 25,000 clones, around 80% seen once. The V segment lost 1 base and the J segment 6 bases; nucleotides outside the gene matches: 11. This CDR3 is built from 18 residues. Looked up from germline, CDR1 is SQVTM and CDR2 is ANQGSEA. Sequencing used CD4+ T cells from PBMCs, cultured in vitro. The genes are TRBV29-1 and TRBJ2-1, with 14 bases that match TRBD2. The clonotype was recovered from a human donor in good health. The CDR3 is CSVEVTSGRGVWGNEQFF. Written as DNA, the CDR3 is TGCAGCGTTGAAGTGACTAGCGGGAGGGGAGTCTGGGGCAATGAGCAGTTCTTC.